These 21 T cell receptor beta chains came from one sample sequenced in a study of OX40 agonist ivuxolimab in advanced cancers. Sequenced by immunoSEQ multiplex PCR; TCRdb stores in-frame clones only, minus some. Among approximately 59,000 clones listed, 75% to 90% were seen once. This specimen was CD4+ or CD8+ T cells sorted from blood, taken in a trial of the OX40 agonist ivuxolimab. The origin of the receptors is an adult with an advanced solid tumor such as melanoma, head and neck, liver or kidney cancer.

The V call is TRBV11-3, the J call TRBJ2-1; D unclear. The CDR3 sequence is 14 residues long. Germline V CDR1 and CDR2: SGHNT, YENEEA. With 5 bases removed from V and 5 bases from J, the gap between germline ends came to 13 bases. In DNA form, the CDR3 reads TGTGCCAGCAGCCAGTCCGGGCCTAACAATGAGCAGTTCTTC. It specifies CASSQSGPNNEQFF.

The V gene is TRBV10-3, the J gene TRBJ2-2; a weak D match, TRBD1 (5 bases). The V gene's germline CDR1 is ENHRY and CDR2 SYGVKD. V was cut by 2 bases and J by 5 bases, with 9 bases left in between. This CDR3 has 14 amino acids. The CDR3 region is CAISELSGTGELFF. DNA of the CDR3: TGTGCCATCAGTGAGCTTTCAGGGACCGGGGAGCTGTTTTTT.

The chain uses TRBV7-3 and TRBJ1-6, with D unclear. V was trimmed by 2 bases and J by 9 bases, leaving 11 bases between them. In germline, CDR1 is SGHTA, CDR2 FQGTGA. This CDR3 region has 14 residues. DNA for the CDR3: TGTGCCAGCAGCTTAGCCCCAGGTGGTTCACCCCTCCACTTT. This gives the protein CASSLAPGGSPLHF.

This chain joins TRBV5-1 and TRBJ2-7, with 11 bases fitting TRBD1. V lost 1 base, J lost 4 bases, and 4 bases stayed unmatched. The CDR3 loop spans 15 amino acids. Germline values: CDR1 SGHRS, CDR2 YFSETQ. The CDR3 here is CASSLWDRGLYEQYF. DNA for the CDR3: TGCGCCAGCAGCTTGTGGGACAGGGGGTTGTACGAGCAGTACTTC.

The genes are TRBV5-5 and TRBJ1-3; no clear D. This CDR3 spans 13 amino acids. The germline V gene encodes CDR1 SGHKS and CDR2 YYEKEE (reference sequence). The V gene lost 1 base and the J gene lost 4 bases, with 6 bases spanning the gap. Here the CDR3 reads CASSLQAGNTIYF. In DNA, the CDR3 is TGTGCCAGCAGCTTGCAGGCAGGAAACACCATATATTTT.

This chain uses TRBV7-3 with TRBJ2-1; D not certain. The CDR3 length is 13 residues. Trimming cost V 5 bases and J 0 bases, with 5 bases left between them. Germline V CDR1 and CDR2: SGHTA, FQGTGA. In DNA form, the CDR3 reads TGTGCCAGCAGCCTGAGCTCCTACAATGAGCAGTTCTTC. It translates to CASSLSSYNEQFF. Looking up the rest from reference TRBV7-3 and TRBJ2-1 gives the full variable domain: GAGVSQTPSNKVTEKGKYVELRCDPISGHTALYWYRQSLGQGPEFLIYFQGTGAADDSGLPNDRFFAVRPEGSVSTLKIQRTERGDSAVYLCASSLSSYNEQFFGPGTRLTVL.

The chain is built from TRBV27 and TRBJ1-1; 12 positions match TRBD1. The CDR3 loop spans 17 amino acids. Trimming cost V 3 bases and J 1 base; bases outside gene matches: 6. The germline V gene encodes CDR1 MNHEY and CDR2 SMNVEV (reference sequence). The CDR3 spells CASSFGGQGAGNTEAFF. The CDR3 DNA is TGTGCCAGCAGTTTCGGGGGACAGGGGGCCGGGAACACTGAAGCTTTCTTT.

This clone was observed once. The CDR3 bases are TGTGCCAGCAGCCTCCAGGGACTAGCGGGAGATCGGGAGCAGTTCTTC. Translating it yields CASSLQGLAGDREQFF. This chain joins TRBV7-2 and TRBJ2-1; 14 bases are a match to TRBD2. This CDR3 comprises 16 residues. CDR1 is SGHTA, CDR2 FQGNSA, per germline. Losses at the gene ends were 5 bases for V and 10 bases for J; bases not matched to a gene: 10.

There are a few counts of this clone. The chain joins TRBV7-2 to TRBJ2-2; tentatively, D is TRBD2 (6 bases). Germline CDR1 SGHTA, CDR2 FQGNSA. The CDR3 is made up of 14 amino acids. The germline V and J ends were trimmed by 1 base and 5 bases, with 8 bases remaining between them. The CDR3 is CASSLVGTTGELFF. In DNA form, the CDR3 reads TGTGCCAGCAGCTTAGTCGGGACTACCGGGGAGCTGTTTTTT.

This clone was seen only once. The chain is built from TRBV7-6 and TRBJ1-5; no clear D. CDR1 and CDR2 (germline): SGHVS, FNYEAQ. The CDR3 totals 14 residues. The V end was cut by 4 bases, the J end by 4 bases, with 11 bases between. CDR3 amino acids: CASSSTVGNQPQHF. The CDR3 DNA reads as TGTGCCAGCAGCTCCACAGTGGGGAATCAGCCCCAGCATTTT. The whole variable domain, remainder taken from reference TRBV7-6 and TRBJ1-5, is GAGVSQSPRYKVTKRGQDVALRCDPISGHVSLYWYRQALGQGPEFLTYFNYEAQQDKSGLPNDRFSAERPEGSISTLTIQRTEQRDSAMYRCASSSTVGNQPQHFGDGTRLSIL.

The rearrangement links TRBV28 to TRBJ1-5; 8 nucleotides line up with TRBD1. The CDR3 is 14 amino acids. V lost 5 bases, J lost 5 bases, and 5 bases stayed unmatched. Germline V gene lookup returns CDR1 MDHEN and CDR2 SYDVKM. CDR3 protein: CASSPLDRDQPQHF. In DNA form, the CDR3 reads TGTGCCAGCAGTCCCCTGGACAGGGATCAGCCCCAGCATTTT.

The chain is built from TRBV2 and TRBJ2-2; D perhaps matches TRBD2 (5 bases). CDR3 length: 16 amino acids. V lost 3 bases to trimming and J lost 3 bases, with 14 bases between them. Germline loops: CDR1 SNHLY, CDR2 FYNNEI. The CDR3 sequence: CASSDPSGIHTGELFF. CDR3 nucleotide sequence: TGTGCCAGCAGTGACCCCTCCGGGATTCACACCGGGGAGCTGTTTTTT.

This chain joins TRBV7-2 and TRBJ1-4; D possibly corresponds to TRBD1 (5 bases). The CDR3 contains 15 residues. Germline V gene sequence: CDR1 SGHTA, CDR2 FQGNSA. The V end lost 0 bases, the J end lost 7 bases, and 12 bases lay between the germline ends. The CDR3 coding sequence is TGTGCCAGCAGCTTAGCGCGAACAGGTGGTGAAAAACTGTTTTTT. This sequence encodes CASSLARTGGEKLFF. The full variable domain, completed using reference TRBV7-2 and TRBJ1-4, is GAGVSQSPSNKVTEKGKDVELRCDPISGHTALYWYRQSLGQGLEFLIYFQGNSAPDKSGLPSDRFSAERTGGSVSTLTIQRTQQEDSAVYLCASSLARTGGEKLFFGSGTQLSVL.

The V call is TRBV7-3, the J call TRBJ2-1; D gene ambiguous. Trimming removed 2 bases at V and 5 bases at J, with 7 bases between. Germline V lookup: CDR1 SGHTA, CDR2 FQGTGA. The CDR3 sequence is 13 residues long. CDR3 residues: CASSLSRNNEQFF. The CDR3 DNA sequence: TGTGCCAGCAGCTTATCTAGGAACAATGAGCAGTTCTTC. Variable domain in full (rest from reference TRBV7-3 and TRBJ2-1): GAGVSQTPSNKVTEKGKYVELRCDPISGHTALYWYRQSLGQGPEFLIYFQGTGAADDSGLPNDRFFAVRPEGSVSTLKIQRTERGDSAVYLCASSLSRNNEQFFGPGTRLTVL.

The rearrangement links TRBV5-4 to TRBJ2-2; 9 bases fit TRBD1. V shed 5 bases, J shed 4 bases, and the junction held 3 bases outside the gene matches. From germline, CDR1 is SGHNT and CDR2 YYREEE (reference sequence). The CDR3 length is 14 residues. The CDR3 coding sequence is TGTGCCAGCAGAGGACAGGGGATCACCGGGGAGCTGTTTTTT. Translated, it gives CASRGQGITGELFF.

The chain recombines TRBV2 with TRBJ2-2, with D hard to call. This CDR3 comprises 14 residues. Per the germline V gene, CDR1 is SNHLY and CDR2 is FYNNEI. Trimming took 2 bases from V and 4 from J, leaving 8 bases between them. The CDR3 loop is CASSENSRTGELFF. The DNA for the CDR3 is TGTGCCAGCAGTGAAAACAGTCGCACCGGGGAGCTGTTTTTT.

The chain employs TRBV9 and TRBJ2-3, with unresolved D. Germline assignment: CDR1 SGDLS and CDR2 YYNGEE. Between the trimmed V and J ends, which lost 0 bases and 5 bases, there was a span of 7 bases. CDR3 size: 13 residues. CDR3 DNA sequence: TGTGCCAGCAGCGTAGAAATAGAAGATACGCAGTATTTT. It yields the protein CASSVEIEDTQYF.

In this sample, this clone turned up once. The gene calls are TRBV10-3 and TRBJ1-3, with D possibly matching TRBD1 (5 bases). Per the germline V gene, CDR1 is ENHRY and CDR2 is SYGVKD. V was cut by 4 bases and J by 0 bases, with 10 bases left in between. The CDR3 is made up of 15 amino acids. The CDR3 DNA reads as TGTGCCATCAGTGTGGGGGAAAGCTCTGGAAACACCATATATTTT. Translation: CAISVGESSGNTIYF.

In its sample, this clone was seen once. The chain employs TRBV30 and TRBJ1-1, with D possibly being TRBD1 (5 bases). Between the trimmed V and J ends, which lost 5 bases and 0 bases, there was a span of 13 bases. From germline, CDR1 is GTSNPN and CDR2 SVGIG (reference sequence). The CDR3 sequence is 14 residues long. The CDR3 coding sequence is TGTGCCTGGTGGGCGAGGGACCTGAACACTGAAGCTTTCTTT. Its translation: CAWWARDLNTEAFF.

This clone was recorded a few times. This sequence joins TRBV6-5 and TRBJ2-7; D is unclear. This CDR3 is 13 amino acids long. CDR1 is MNHEY, CDR2 SVGAGI, per germline. The germline V and J ends were trimmed by 6 bases and 5 bases, with 14 bases remaining between them. The CDR3 DNA is TGTGCCAGCAGCCGGCTCCGAGGAAACGAGCAGTACTTC. The encoded protein is CASSRLRGNEQYF.

The chain recombines TRBV5-6 with TRBJ2-1, with unresolved D. Between the trimmed V and J ends, which lost 3 bases and 5 bases, there was a span of 12 bases. There are 14 residues in the CDR3. The germline V gene has CDR1 SGHDT and CDR2 YYEEEE. CDR3 amino acids: CASSSRTRNNEQFF. In nucleotides, the CDR3 is TGTGCCAGCAGCTCCCGGACGCGGAACAATGAGCAGTTCTTC.